This entry concerns a single T cell receptor (beta chain). This clonotype was counted ten times or more. Its antigen remains unidentified. Nothing much larger sits one base from this clone, and base qualities are not available. In the ophthalmopathy patients, disease was moderately to severely active, with a Clinical Activity Score of 3 or more, a NOSPECS grade of 4 or more, and a duration of less than 3 months. Patients with uncontrolled infections, other autoimmune diseases, pregnancy or lactation were excluded. Diagnoses were based on clinical symptoms, serum thyroxine and TRAb, thyroid ultrasound and orbital computed tomography. PBMCs were separated from over 9 ml of fresh peripheral blood using Ficoll-Paque density gradient centrifugation. Total RNA was extracted using Trizol reagent, and RNA quality was assessed on an Agilent 2100 Bioanalyzer. The data originate from a study of T cells in Graves' hyperthyroidism and ophthalmopathy (dated by TCRdb to about 2019). As for the study more broadly: Peripheral blood was collected at initial diagnosis, before any treatment. After sampling, hyperthyroidism patients received methimazole starting at 30 mg daily, and ophthalmopathy patients received high-dose intravenous methylprednisolone. In about 6 Graves' hyperthyroidism patients, the study also compared T-cell repertoires from thyroid tissue with T-cell repertoires from blood. The 85 to 100 discovery patients were randomly split 7:3 into training and test sets. According to the paper, TCR Vbeta CDR3 sequencing was carried out on around 140 peripheral blood samples, which came from 40 to 45 ophthalmopathy, approximately 78 hyperthyroidism and some 17 progressor patients. A discovery cohort of around 100 patients, approximately 44 with Graves' ophthalmopathy and fewer than 65 with stable Graves' hyperthyroidism, was used to find distinguishing TCR V-J signatures. Prospective prediction of ophthalmopathy was tested in an independent validation cohort consisting of some 18 hyperthyroidism patients and 17 patients who later progressed to ophthalmopathy.

Amplification of TCR beta CDR3 regions was carried out from RNA transcripts. The first round of RT-PCR for the TCR CDR3 was performed with the HTBI primer set and the Qiagen OneStep RT-PCR kit. Libraries were constructed in a second round of multiplex PCR, after which size selection and purification were performed. Paired-end sequencing of the libraries was performed with 100 bp reads on an Illumina HiSeq2000. Under the source paper's analysis protocol: Raw data were processed with SOAPnuke, discarding reads with adapters, uncalled bases, mean Phred below 15, or no exact constant-primer or identifier match. High-quality paired reads were merged using COPE v1.2.5, and each unique nucleotide sequence was defined as a clonotype. Clonotypes were aligned to IMGT TRBV, TRBD and TRBJ reference segments using MiTCR v1.1. The analysis included only V-J combinations with a frequency above 0.0001, which together covered roughly 99% of the repertoires. The TCS score was defined as the ratio of F50 (clonal expansion) to E x V (chaos), calculated using BLOSUM62-based TCRdist between CDR3 peptides within each V-J. Welch's t-statistics and random forest reduced 450 to 600 V-J features to 10 to 15, which were used in a naive Bayes classifier (R e1071). The raw public data were reprocessed by TCRdb itself: fastp quality trimming at Q25, MiXCR clonotype calling, in-frame beta chains only. Each record represents a unique CDR3 protein, reported with the most common genes and DNA among its rows. TCRdb, rather than the study authors, made the V and J calls. The sample contains 300,000 to 450,000 distinct CDR3 sequences, around 13% of them found a single time. The top ten constitute 15% to 20% of the sample.

Results and caveats for the whole study, not just this receptor: In validation, progression to ophthalmopathy was predicted by the model with 65% to 71% sensitivity and 72.22% specificity, a median of about 6.4 months before onset. Most expanded thyroid clonotypes (frequency above 0.001) were also found in blood, which suggests that blood repertoires may mirror thyroid immune responses. In cross-validation, a model built on a 13 V-J signature told ophthalmopathy apart from stable hyperthyroidism with under 90% sensitivity and approximately 84% specificity, and in testing the same model reached 80%/75%. Sample size was not statistically predetermined, and investigators were not blinded to group allocation.

Inclusive of the bounding cysteine and phenylalanine, the CDR3 is 15 residues long. The CDR3 DNA has 45 bases and is translated from base 1. The germline V gene yields MNHNS for CDR1 and SASEGT for CDR2. A distance of 11 bases separates the germline ends of V and J, which lose 2 bases and 1 base respectively. Source material: blood. The source is a woman aged 25 to 39 with Graves' ophthalmopathy. The rearrangement combines TRBV6-1 with TRBJ1-1; too little of a D gene remains to name it. The CDR3 here reads CASSEIRERNTEAFF. The sequenced DNA is TGTGCCAGCAGTGAAATCCGTGAAAGGAACACTGAAGCTTTCTTT.